The clone carrying this T cell receptor beta chain was counted between two and nine times. Germline V gives CDR1 MNHEY, CDR2 SMNVEV (reference sequence). The junction had 5 bases not matched to a gene; V was cut back by 5 bases and J by 4 bases. This CDR3 is 14 amino acids long. The data were obtained in a study of blood T cell repertoires in COVID-19. Generated by immunoSEQ multiplex PCR, the TCRdb table keeps only in-frame clones and is missing some. The sample lists 85,000 to 95,000 clones; more than 70% were seen once. This clonotype was sampled from a man in his 60s with acute or convalescent COVID-19. The sample consisted of peripheral blood. The chain couples TRBV27 to TRBJ2-1, with TRBD2 matching over 7 bases. As DNA, the CDR3 is TGTGCCAGCAGTAGGGCTAGCGGATACAATGAGCAGTTCTTC. It yields the protein CASSRASGYNEQFF.